This T cell receptor (beta chain) emerged from a study of radiotherapy plus CTLA-4 blockade in lung cancer. About this clone itself: The junction differs from germline at one of its ends, possibly a read error.

Germline V gives CDR1 LNHNV, CDR2 YYDKDF (reference sequence). This CDR3 comprises 14 residues. Measured with immunoSEQ multiplex PCR; TCRdb has only the in-frame clones, and not every one. The sample lists about 48,000 clones, 82% seen once, with 2.5% to 4% in the top ten. The receptor comes from a human donor with non-small cell lung cancer who had stable disease on radiotherapy plus ipilimumab. Sample: peripheral blood, taken from a patient treated with radiotherapy plus ipilimumab. This chain links TRBV15 with TRBJ1-1; tentative D call: TRBD1 (6 bases). The CDR3, as DNA: TGTGCCACCAGCAGAGAAAACCGGGACACGGAAGCTTTCTTT. Its protein is CATSRENRDTEAFF.